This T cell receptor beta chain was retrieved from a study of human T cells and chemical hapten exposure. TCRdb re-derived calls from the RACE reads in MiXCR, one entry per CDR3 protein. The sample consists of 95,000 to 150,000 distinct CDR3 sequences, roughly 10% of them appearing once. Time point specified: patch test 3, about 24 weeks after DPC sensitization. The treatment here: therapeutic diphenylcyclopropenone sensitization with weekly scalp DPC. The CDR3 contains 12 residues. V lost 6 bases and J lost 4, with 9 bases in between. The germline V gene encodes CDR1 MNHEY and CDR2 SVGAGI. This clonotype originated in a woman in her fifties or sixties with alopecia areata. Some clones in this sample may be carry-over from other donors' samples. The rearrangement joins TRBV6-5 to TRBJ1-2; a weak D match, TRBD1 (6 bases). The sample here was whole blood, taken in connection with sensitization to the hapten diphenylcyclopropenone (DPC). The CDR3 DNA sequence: TGTGCCAGCAGCGACAGGTCCTATGGCTACACCTTC. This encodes CASSDRSYGYTF.